The 25 T cell receptor beta chains in this list originate from one sample, sequenced in a study of cytomegalovirus exposure and HLA in healthy donors. The PCR used 60 Vbeta and 13 Jbeta primers. Only in-frame clones appear in the TCRdb table, and some are missing; sequencing was by immunoSEQ multiplex PCR. The sample has about 110,000 clones, approximately 79% seen once; the top ten hold 5% to 8%. Input material: PBMCs. The receptors here all came from a man aged 30-40 years in good health and CMV-seropositive.

The chain links TRBV9 to TRBJ2-3, with 8 nucleotides matching TRBD2. The V segment lost 4 bases and the J segment 3 bases; nucleotides outside the gene matches: 7. The CDR3 has 15 residues. In germline, CDR1 is SGDLS, CDR2 YYNGEE. The CDR3 DNA sequence: TGTGCCAGCAGCTCCCGCCCGGGAGGGACAGATACGCAGTATTTT. Translated: CASSSRPGGTDTQYF.

The CDR3 nucleotides are TGTGCCAGCAGCCAAGATCTTGGAGATACCTTCTACGGCGGGGAGCTGTTTTTT. This translates into CASSQDLGDTFYGGELFF. The chain links TRBV4-2 to TRBJ2-2; the D is unclear. The length of the CDR3 is 18 residues. The germline CDR1 and CDR2 sequences are LGHNA and YNFKEQ. V lost 0 bases, J lost 7 bases, and 21 bases lay in between.

Here the CDR3 reads CASSDNIQETQYF. The CDR3 DNA follows: TGTGCCAGCAGTGACAACATACAAGAGACCCAGTACTTC. The rearrangement uses TRBV2 and TRBJ2-5; D remains ambiguous. The CDR3 covers 13 residues. The ends were cut back, 3 bases at V and 2 bases at J, with 7 bases in the middle. The germline gives CDR1 SNHLY, CDR2 FYNNEI. Combining the CDR3 with reference TRBV2 and TRBJ2-5 gives the whole variable domain EPEVTQTPSHQVTQMGQEVILRCVPISNHLYFYWYRQILGQKVEFLVSFYNNEISEKSEIFDDQFSVERPDGSNFTLKIRSTKLEDSAMYFCASSDNIQETQYFGPGTRLLVL.

With respect to this clone: Its ends do not fully match the called genes, so a read error is possible. This chain links TRBV4-1 with TRBJ2-5; 7 nucleotides align to TRBD1. Germline lookup yields CDR1 MGHRA and CDR2 YSYEKL. There are 15 residues in the CDR3. This CDR3 reads CASSQLDRDLEAQYF. In nucleotides, the CDR3 is TGCGCCAGCAGCCAGCTCGACAGGGACCTAGAGGCCCAGTACTTC.

This clone was counted between two and nine times. The J gene is TRBJ2-7, the V gene TRBV10-3, with 10 bases fitting TRBD1. After removal of 4 bases from V and 9 bases from J, the junction contained 6 bases not matched to a gene. The CDR3 loop spans 13 amino acids. CDR1 is ENHRY and CDR2 is SYGVKD in the germline V gene. The CDR3 nucleotides are TGTGCCATCAGTGTGGACAGGGGGACGGTGCAGTACTTC. Translation gives CAISVDRGTVQYF.

V gene TRBV20-1 combines with J gene TRBJ1-1; the D gene is possibly TRBD1 (6 bases). This CDR3 region has 11 residues. The V gene's germline CDR1 is DFQATT and CDR2 SNEGSKA (reference sequence). The CDR3 sequence: CRVQGGTEAFF. As DNA, the CDR3 is TGCAGGGTACAGGGTGGTACTGAAGCTTTCTTT.

Notes on this clone: One end of the junction is discordant with germline, which a read error may explain. This chain connects TRBV27 to TRBJ2-6; tentatively, D is TRBD1 (6 bases). Germline-derived CDR1 and CDR2 are MNHEY and SMNVEV (reference sequence). The CDR3 covers 12 residues. This chain's CDR3 is CASSNRANVLTF. As DNA, the CDR3 is TGTGCCAGCAGTAACAGGGCGAACGTCCTGACTTTC. Drawing the rest from reference TRBV27 and TRBJ2-6, the complete variable domain is EAQVTQNPRYLITVTGKKLTVTCSQNMNHEYMSWYRQDPGLGLRQIYYSMNVEVTDKGDVPEGYKVSRKEKRNFPLILESPSPNQTSLYFCASSNRANVLTFGAGSRLTVL.

The chain employs TRBV5-3 and TRBJ2-5, with D uncertain. TRBV5-3 is an open reading frame, and its role is uncertain. Trimming pared 0 bases from V and 4 bases from J, leaving 10 bases between. There are 14 residues in the CDR3. CDR3 amino acids: CARSLGYGGETQYF. The DNA of the CDR3 is TGTGCCAGAAGCTTGGGCTATGGCGGAGAGACCCAGTACTTC.

This clone has only one observation. The chain uses TRBV10-3 and TRBJ2-5; TRBD1 agrees at 9 bases. The DNA end is more similar to TRBJ2-7, so the J call may be wrong. The CDR3 consists of 14 residues. Germline V gene data show CDR1 as ENHRY and CDR2 as SYGVKD. The CDR3 protein is CAISVGDRAYEQYF. The CDR3 DNA sequence: TGTGCCATCAGTGTAGGGGACAGGGCCTACGAGCAGTACTTC.

The chain recombines TRBV2 with TRBJ2-5; 7 bases align to TRBD1. The junction had 3 bases not matched to a gene; V was cut back by 6 bases and J by 2 bases. Looked up from germline, CDR1 is SNHLY and CDR2 is FYNNEI. CDR3 length: 13 amino acids. CDR3 protein: CASSPGQQETQYF. DNA of the CDR3: TGTGCCAGCAGCCCGGGACAGCAAGAGACCCAGTACTTC.

The chain recombines TRBV10-1 with TRBJ1-3; D is perhaps TRBD1 (5 bases). Trimming removed 5 bases at V and 3 bases at J, with 8 bases between. Per germline, CDR1 WNHNN and CDR2 SYGVQD (reference sequence). The CDR3 extends over 13 amino acids. CDR3 bases: TGCGCCAGCAGTCCCAGGGATGGAAACACCATATATTTT. Translating it yields CASSPRDGNTIYF.

This chain joins TRBV4-2 and TRBJ2-7, with TRBD2 as a possible D gene (6 bases). Germline V gene sequence: CDR1 LGHNA, CDR2 YNFKEQ. The CDR3 consists of 17 residues. V lost 0 bases and J 2 bases, leaving 17 bases between the germline ends. In DNA, the CDR3 is TGTGCCAGCAGCCAAGATAGGGCGGCGGGAACACCCTACGAGCAGTACTTC. Translated, it gives CASSQDRAAGTPYEQYF.

The J gene is TRBJ1-1, the V gene TRBV9; TRBD1 aligns across 7 bases. This CDR3 comprises 14 residues. Germline V lookup: CDR1 SGDLS, CDR2 YYNGEE. The V gene end was trimmed by 3 bases and the J gene end by 2 bases; junction bases not matched to a gene: 4. The CDR3: CASSAWDRNTEAFF. Written as DNA, the CDR3 is TGTGCCAGCAGCGCTTGGGACAGAAACACTGAAGCTTTCTTT. Based on the CDR3 plus reference TRBV9 and TRBJ1-1, the full variable domain is DSGVTQTPKHLITATGQRVTLRCSPRSGDLSVYWYQQSLDQGLQFLIQYYNGEERAKGNILERFSAQQFPDLHSELNLSSLELGDSALYFCASSAWDRNTEAFFGQGTRLTVV.

The CDR3 sequence: CASNAGFQTDTQYF. In DNA, the CDR3 is TGTGCCAGCAACGCAGGGTTTCAAACAGATACGCAGTATTTT. The chain has TRBV7-6 and TRBJ2-3, with TRBD1 as a possible D gene (5 bases). V was trimmed by 7 bases and J by 3 bases, leaving 14 bases between them. Germline values: CDR1 SGHVS, CDR2 FNYEAQ. This CDR3 has 14 amino acids. Drawing the rest from reference TRBV7-6 and TRBJ2-3, the complete variable domain is GAGVSQSPRYKVTKRGQDVALRCDPISGHVSLYWYRQALGQGPEFLTYFNYEAQQDKSGLPNDRFSAERPEGSISTLTIQRTEQRDSAMYRCASNAGFQTDTQYFGPGTRLTVL.

The chain links TRBV5-4 to TRBJ2-7, with a weak D call TRBD2 (5 bases). The CDR3 sequence is 16 residues long. Germline V CDR1 and CDR2: SGHNT, YYREEE (reference sequence). V was clipped by 2 bases and J by 1 base, with 16 bases between them. CDR3 residues: CASSLNQGAASYEQYF. The CDR3 bases are TGTGCCAGCAGCTTAAACCAAGGAGCGGCTTCCTACGAGCAGTACTTC.

This rearrangement joins TRBV25-1 to TRBJ2-7, with TRBD1 as a possible D gene (6 bases). The CDR3 length is 14 residues. The germline V gene has CDR1 MGHDK and CDR2 SYGVNS. V lost 3 bases, J lost 0 bases, and 9 bases lay in between. The CDR3 protein is CASSDRGSSYEQYF. CDR3 bases: TGTGCCAGCAGTGACAGGGGAAGCTCCTACGAGCAGTACTTC.

The genes are TRBV5-5 and TRBJ2-5, with TRBD1 matching 8 bases. The CDR3 is 14 residues long. Germline trimming cut 4 bases from V and 2 bases from J; bases unmatched to any gene: 4. Germline loops: CDR1 SGHKS, CDR2 YYEKEE (reference sequence). CDR3 loop: CASSLQGAQETQYF. As DNA, the CDR3 is TGTGCCAGCAGCCTTCAGGGGGCACAAGAGACCCAGTACTTC. Filled out from reference TRBV5-5 and TRBJ2-5, the complete variable domain reads DAGVTQSPTHLIKTRGQQVTLRCSPISGHKSVSWYQQVLGQGPQFIFQYYEKEERGRGNFPDRFSARQFPNYSSELNVNALLLGDSALYLCASSLQGAQETQYFGPGTRLLVL.

The chain is built from TRBV10-2 and TRBJ1-6; TRBD1 matches at 8 bases. The germline gives CDR1 WSHSY, CDR2 SAAADI. The CDR3 runs 13 residues. V shed 5 bases, J shed 7 bases, and the junction held 1 base outside the gene matches. This CDR3 reads CASSSGGNSPLHF. The CDR3 DNA sequence: TGCGCCAGCAGTTCAGGGGGCAATTCACCCCTCCACTTT.

The chain is built from TRBV5-1 and TRBJ1-2, with 7 nucleotides matching TRBD1. The V gene end was trimmed by 4 bases and the J gene end by 3 bases; junction bases not matched to a gene: 6. CDR3 length equals 14 residues. The germline gives CDR1 SGHRS, CDR2 YFSETQ. In nucleotides, the CDR3 is TGCGCCAGCAGCCCGGGCGACAGGGACTATGGCTACACCTTC. The encoded protein is CASSPGDRDYGYTF.

This chain joins TRBV11-2 and TRBJ1-2; 8 positions match TRBD1. Germline values: CDR1 SGHAT, CDR2 FQNNGV. V lost 5 bases and J lost 6; bases outside the gene matches: 8. CDR3 length: 14 residues. The CDR3 coding sequence is TGTGCCAGCAGCAACGGACAGGGAACGAATGGCTACACCTTC. This codes for CASSNGQGTNGYTF. The whole variable domain, filled in from reference TRBV11-2 and TRBJ1-2, reads EAGVAQSPRYKIIEKRQSVAFWCNPISGHATLYWYQQILGQGPKLLIQFQNNGVVDDSQLPKDRFSAERLKGVDSTLKIQPAKLEDSAVYLCASSNGQGTNGYTFGSGTRLTVV.

The rearrangement joins TRBV7-2 to TRBJ2-5; 7 bases line up with TRBD1. The CDR3 is 14 amino acids. Trimming at V came to 1 base and at J to 4 bases, leaving 3 bases not matched to a gene. Germline-derived CDR1 and CDR2 are SGHTA and FQGNSA. The CDR3 spells CASSLDRGRETQYF. The DNA for the CDR3 is TGTGCCAGCAGCTTAGACAGGGGTCGAGAGACCCAGTACTTC.

This rearrangement joins TRBV5-1 to TRBJ1-2; 12 nucleotides agree with TRBD1. The V and J ends lost 4 bases and 6 bases, in that order; junction bases with no gene match: 19. CDR1 and CDR2 (germline): SGHRS, YFSETQ. CDR3 length: 19 residues. CDR3 DNA: TGCGCCAGCAGCCCTATGGGATTTGTGTGGGACAGGGGGCGAGATGGCTACACCTTC. Its translation: CASSPMGFVWDRGRDGYTF.

This rearrangement joins TRBV5-5 to TRBJ2-7, with D unresolved. The CDR3 covers 14 residues. CDR1 and CDR2 (germline): SGHKS, YYEKEE (reference sequence). V lost 1 base, J lost 0 bases, and 8 bases lay in between. CDR3 loop: CASSLKLLSYEQYF. The CDR3 coding sequence is TGTGCCAGCAGCTTGAAGCTTCTCTCCTACGAGCAGTACTTC. The full variable domain, completed using reference TRBV5-5 and TRBJ2-7, is DAGVTQSPTHLIKTRGQQVTLRCSPISGHKSVSWYQQVLGQGPQFIFQYYEKEERGRGNFPDRFSARQFPNYSSELNVNALLLGDSALYLCASSLKLLSYEQYFGPGTRLTVT.

Only one count was recorded for this clone. The J gene is TRBJ2-5, the V gene TRBV7-9, with D unclear. Trimming took 5 bases from V and 4 from J, leaving 17 bases between them. CDR1 SEHNR and CDR2 FQNEAQ come from the germline V gene (reference sequence). The length of the CDR3 is 15 residues. CDR3 amino acids: CASSPRLGERETQYF. DNA for the CDR3: TGTGCCAGCAGCCCCCGGTTGGGCGAACGAGAGACCCAGTACTTC.

The gene calls are TRBV6-6 and TRBJ2-5; 7 bases are shared with TRBD1. The J call may be faulty, since TRBJ2-7 better matches the DNA end. Per the germline V gene, CDR1 is MNHNY and CDR2 is SVGAGI (reference sequence). The CDR3 is 14 amino acids. The CDR3, as DNA: TGTGCCAGCAGTTTGGGACAGATTTCCTACGAGCAGTACTTC. It specifies CASSLGQISYEQYF.